Listed here are 32 T cell receptor beta chains from one sample, sequenced in a study of T cell clonality in common variable immunodeficiency. The table came from immunoSEQ multiplex PCR; TCRdb's copy has only in-frame clones and leaves some out. This sample has some 38,000 clones, each found more than once. The sequencing input was peripheral blood mononuclear cells. Receptor source: a person aged 18 to 75 in good health.

This clone was observed at least ten times. The CDR3 end is not reached by the read, which stops 3 residues before it; the germline J gene fills it in. J is TRBJ1-5 and V is TRBV6-2 or TRBV6-3; no definite D call. Trimming removed 4 bases at V and 4 bases at J, with 14 bases between. The CDR3 length is 15 residues. The germline gives CDR1 MNHEY, CDR2 SVGEGT. CDR3 region: CASSLYNGANQPQHF. The CDR3 bases that were read are TGTGCCAGCAGTTTGTATAATGGAGCGAATCAGCCC.

This clone was counted ten times or more. Read coverage stops 3 residues before the CDR3 terminus; the germline J gene supplies the remainder. The chain uses TRBV29-1 and TRBJ2-3; 14 nucleotides line up with TRBD2. CDR1 is SQVTM, CDR2 ANQGSEA, per germline. V gave up 5 bases and J gave up 3 bases; unmatched junction bases: 4. The CDR3 consists of 15 residues. The covered CDR3 bases are TGCAGCGTTACCGGACTAGCGGGAGGAACAGATACG. Protein product: CSVTGLAGGTDT. The full CDR3 is CSVTGLAGGTDTQYF.

This clone was recorded at least ten times. CDR3 region: CASSPRTGVSEQYF. The DNA read from the CDR3 is TGTGCCAGCAGCCCACGGACAGGGGTTTCCGAG. The rearrangement joins TRBV7-2 to TRBJ2-7, with 9 bases matching TRBD1. The read ends 3 residues early relative to the CDR3; the germline J gene fills the gap. With V trimmed by 5 bases and J by 6 bases, 8 bases remained unmatched. CDR3 length equals 14 residues. Looked up from germline, CDR1 is SGHTA and CDR2 is FQGNSA.

Worth noting for this clone: Read sequence stops 3 residues before the CDR3 end, and the germline J gene provides the missing end. This chain uses TRBV7-4 with TRBJ2-1; 11 nucleotides line up with TRBD2. Germline assignment: CDR1 SGHVT and CDR2 SQSDAQ. J lost 4 bases, V lost 2 bases, and 4 bases had no gene match. The CDR3 totals 16 residues. The covered CDR3 bases are TGTGCCAGCAGCTTACTGGGACTAGCGGAATACAATGAG. Its translation is CASSLLGLAEYNE. In full, the CDR3 reads CASSLLGLAEYNEQFF.

This clone was seen at least ten times. The CDR3 extends 3 residues past the end of the read, so its final part is completed from the germline J gene. This chain uses TRBV11-2 with TRBJ1-1, with 10 nucleotides matching TRBD1. The CDR3 runs to 14 residues. The trim removed 5 bases at V and 5 bases at J, leaving 5 bases unmatched. Germline V lookup: CDR1 SGHAT, CDR2 FQNNGV. This CDR3 reads CASSGRDRGTEAFF. Partial CDR3 DNA: TGTGCCAGCAGCGGGCGGGACAGGGGAACTGAA.

About this clone itself: The read gets to within 3 residues of the CDR3 end, and the germline J gene fills in the rest. This chain uses TRBV30 with TRBJ1-4; 10 nucleotides line up with TRBD1. The junction had 11 bases not matched to a gene; V was cut back by 7 bases and J by 3 bases. The CDR3 extends over 16 amino acids. From germline, CDR1 is GTSNPN and CDR2 SVGIG (reference sequence). The sequenced CDR3 bases are TGTGCCTCTCCCGGGACAGGGGCATCGGCTAATGAAAAA. Translating gives CASPGTGASANEK. Given in full, the CDR3 is CASPGTGASANEKLFF.

This clone was seen many times. The read terminates 3 residues before the CDR3 end, so the remaining end is supplied by the germline J gene. The chain carries TRBV20-1 and TRBJ2-1; the D gene is possibly TRBD1 (5 bases). CDR1 is DFQATT, CDR2 SNEGSKA, per germline (reference sequence). Trimming pared 1 base from V and 7 bases from J, leaving 14 bases between. The CDR3 covers 14 residues. CDR3: CSARAASRGNEQFF. The covered CDR3 bases are TGCAGTGCTAGAGCGGCCAGTAGGGGAAATGAG.

This clone came up many times. The CDR3 end lies 3 residues beyond the end of the read and is filled in from the germline J gene. The J gene is TRBJ2-5, the V gene TRBV18, with 11 bases lining up with TRBD2. Germline V gives CDR1 KGHSH, CDR2 LQKENI. The CDR3 runs to 16 residues. Unmatched junction bases numbered 8, after V lost 3 bases and J lost 5 bases. Partial CDR3 DNA: TGTGCCAGCTCACCGGGACTAGCGGATGGGGGGGAGACC. It is translated as CASSPGLADGGET. The whole CDR3 protein reads CASSPGLADGGETQYF.

At least ten counts were recorded for this clone. The CDR3 end falls 3 residues outside the read, so it is completed with the germline J gene. The rearrangement uses TRBV12-5 and TRBJ2-5; possibly TRBD1 for D (7 bases). This CDR3 has 13 residues. Looked up from germline, CDR1 is LGHNT and CDR2 is FRNRAP. The CDR3 protein is CASGSNRGGTQYF. The sequenced part of the CDR3 DNA is TGTGCTAGTGGTTCAAACAGGGGAGGCACC.

CDR3 in amino acids: CASNLPGGADTQYF. The sequenced CDR3 bases are TGTGCCAGCAACCTACCGGGGGGCGCAGATACG. This rearrangement joins TRBV11-2 to TRBJ2-3; TRBD2 might be the D (7 bases). The read finishes 3 residues shy of the CDR3 end, and the germline J gene is used to complete it. Germline V gene lookup returns CDR1 SGHAT and CDR2 FQNNGV. This CDR3 region has 14 residues. Trimming cost V 7 bases and J 4 bases, with 15 bases left between them.

This clone has ten or more counts. The read halts 3 residues ahead of the CDR3 end, with the missing end drawn from the germline J gene. The chain joins TRBV20-1 to TRBJ1-6; D is undetermined. Germline V gene data show CDR1 as DFQATT and CDR2 as SNEGSKA (reference sequence). Deletions cut 1 base from V and 10 bases from J, with 14 bases between. The CDR3 totals 14 residues. The DNA read from the CDR3 is TGCAGTGCTAGAGCGGGCGACGGCGGGTCACCC. It is translated as CSARAGDGGSP. The complete CDR3 sequence is CSARAGDGGSPLHF.

This clone has at least ten counts. Read data end 3 residues before the CDR3 end; the end is taken from the germline J gene. J is TRBJ2-7 and V is TRBV18, with TRBD1 matching over 7 bases. V gave up 4 bases and J gave up 0 bases; unmatched junction bases: 6. The CDR3 runs to 15 residues. Germline CDR1 and CDR2: KGHSH and LQKENI. The CDR3 bases that were read are TGTGCCAGCTCACTCGACAGGGAACCCTCCTACGAG. Translating gives CASSLDREPSYE. The complete CDR3 protein is CASSLDREPSYEQYF.

This clone was seen many times. With the read ending 3 residues before the CDR3 end, the germline J gene is used to fill in that end. This chain links TRBV6-2 or TRBV6-3 with TRBJ2-7; 8 bases line up with TRBD1. Germline V gene data show CDR1 as MNHEY and CDR2 as SVGEGT. The CDR3 contains 13 residues. With 5 bases clipped from V and 6 bases from J, the junction kept 6 bases outside the gene matches. This CDR3 is CASSSDRGREQYF. The part of the CDR3 DNA that was read is TGTGCCAGCAGTAGCGACAGGGGTCGCGAG.

This clone was seen many times. The read ends 3 residues early relative to the CDR3; the germline J gene fills the gap. The rearrangement joins TRBV4-2 to TRBJ2-7, with D maybe TRBD1 (5 bases). Germline assignment: CDR1 LGHNA and CDR2 YNFKEQ. V gave up 4 bases and J gave up 5 bases, with 15 bases separating them. This CDR3 contains 14 residues. CDR3 sequence reads: CASSPSGASHEQYF. CDR3 DNA (partial): TGTGCCAGCAGCCCAAGTGGGGCCAGCCACGAG.

This clone was recorded a few times. This could be a read error, since a much larger clone is one nucleotide away. Sequencing ends 3 residues short of the CDR3 end; the germline J gene provides the rest. The same CDR3 is also encoded by other DNA sequences in this sample. The chain carries TRBV2 and TRBJ1-2; D call uncertain. The germline V gene encodes CDR1 SNHLY and CDR2 FYNNEI. Trimming cost V 3 bases and J 5 bases, with 10 bases left between them. This CDR3 contains 13 residues. The covered CDR3 bases are TGTGCCAGCAGTGAGGATGGGCCGTATGGC. Its protein product is CASSEDGPYG. The full CDR3 sequence reads CASSEDGPYGYTF.

This clone was observed many times. The CDR3 goes on 3 residues after the read ends, and that part is filled in from the germline J gene. This chain connects TRBV5-5 to TRBJ1-1; D is undetermined. Germline lookup yields CDR1 SGHKS and CDR2 YYEKEE (reference sequence). The CDR3 spans 11 residues. V gave up 2 bases and J gave up 5 bases, with 4 bases separating them. The part of the CDR3 DNA that was read is TGTGCCAGCAGCTTACGGACTGAA. Protein: CASSLRTE. In full, the CDR3 reads CASSLRTEAFF.

In its sample, this clone was seen many times. The read terminates 3 residues ahead of where the CDR3 ends, so the germline J gene completes it. This chain joins TRBV19 and TRBJ1-2; 9 positions match TRBD1. The CDR3 has 16 amino acids. Germline V gene lookup returns CDR1 LNHDA and CDR2 SQIVND (reference sequence). The CDR3 DNA, read in part, is TGTGCCAGTAGTCCATGGGACAGGGTTACTTATCAGCCC. The encoded protein is CASSPWDRVTYQP. The complete CDR3 protein is CASSPWDRVTYQPYTF.

This clone showed up many times. The DNA ends 3 residues before the CDR3 does, and the rest of the CDR3 is filled in from the germline J gene. The chain recombines TRBV7-2 with TRBJ2-3, with D possibly TRBD2 on 6 matching bases. Trimming pared 4 bases from V and 2 bases from J, leaving 10 bases between. Germline V gives CDR1 SGHTA, CDR2 FQGNSA. CDR3 length: 14 residues. The part of the CDR3 DNA that was read is TGTGCCAGCAGCTCATCGGGACTCACAGATACG. It translates to CASSSSGLTDT. In full, the CDR3 is CASSSSGLTDTQYF.

By share of the sample, this clone is medium-sized. Mismatch with germline at one junction end may stem from a read error. The read is 3 residues too short to cover the CDR3 end, so that end is filled in from the germline J gene. The rearrangement joins TRBV4-1 to TRBJ1-1; TRBD1 matches at 7 bases. Germline CDR1 and CDR2: MGHRA and YSYEKL. The CDR3 is made up of 13 amino acids. Partial CDR3 DNA: TGCACCAGTCGACAGGGAGGAAACACTGAA. Its translation: CTSRQGGNTE. The whole CDR3 sequence is CTSRQGGNTEAFF.

Ten or more counts support this clone. The sequence runs out 3 residues before the end of the CDR3; the remainder is reconstructed from the germline J gene. The chain couples TRBV20-1 to TRBJ1-2, with D maybe TRBD1 (6 bases). Germline V CDR1 and CDR2: DFQATT, SNEGSKA (reference sequence). The V gene lost 6 bases and the J gene lost 5 bases, with 16 bases spanning the gap. This CDR3 is 13 amino acids long. CDR3 sequence: CSANSGARYGYTF. The part of the CDR3 DNA that was read is TGCAGTGCCAATTCAGGGGCCAGGTATGGC.

This clone showed up many times. Read coverage stops 3 residues before the CDR3 terminus; the germline J gene supplies the remainder. This chain links TRBV5-1 with TRBJ2-7, with D perhaps TRBD1 (5 bases). The CDR3 extends over 15 amino acids. Germline assignment: CDR1 SGHRS and CDR2 YFSETQ. Trimming removed 0 bases at V and 6 bases at J, with 16 bases between. The CDR3 bases that were read are TGCGCCAGCAGCTTGGACCCGTGGCAGGGTGGCGAG. Encoded protein: CASSLDPWQGGE. The whole CDR3 reads CASSLDPWQGGEQYF.

Many counts were recorded for this clone. At one boundary the junction diverges from the germline segment, which might be a read error. The read is 3 residues too short to cover the CDR3 end, so that end is filled in from the germline J gene. The chain is built from TRBV7-7 and TRBJ2-5; D perhaps matches TRBD1 (6 bases). Germline V gives CDR1 SSHAT, CDR2 FNYEAQ (reference sequence). CDR3 length: 17 amino acids. Incomplete CDR3 DNA: TGTGCTAGCAGCTTGGGGCCCAAACAGGGAGTTAAAGAGACC. Its translation: CASSLGPKQGVKET. In full, the CDR3 is CASSLGPKQGVKETQYF.

This clone showed up many times. Read sequence stops 3 residues before the CDR3 end, and the germline J gene provides the missing end. The chain carries TRBV2 and TRBJ1-4, with D unresolved. The CDR3 runs 14 residues. Per germline, CDR1 SNHLY and CDR2 FYNNEI. Trimming pared 6 bases from V and 8 bases from J, leaving 16 bases between. CDR3 region: CASSPRRPGEKLFF. Incomplete CDR3 DNA: TGTGCCAGCAGCCCTAGGCGTCCGGGGGAAAAA.

Ten or more counts support this clone. The read gets to within 3 residues of the CDR3 end, and the germline J gene fills in the rest. The chain combines TRBV7-2 with TRBJ2-2; D possibly corresponds to TRBD2 (5 bases). Per the germline V gene, CDR1 is SGHTA and CDR2 is FQGNSA. V shed 3 bases and J shed 1 base, with 9 bases lying between them. The CDR3 length is 15 residues. CDR3 residues: CASSFSSGNTGELFF. Partial CDR3 DNA: TGTGCCAGCAGCTTCTCCAGCGGGAACACCGGGGAG.

This clone was counted ten times or more. The CDR3 end falls 3 residues outside the read, so it is completed with the germline J gene. The rearrangement uses TRBV20-1 and TRBJ2-7, with D possibly TRBD2 on 6 matching bases. CDR3 length: 16 residues. V lost 0 bases and J 1 base, leaving 16 bases between the germline ends. The germline V gene encodes CDR1 DFQATT and CDR2 SNEGSKA (reference sequence). CDR3 amino acids: CSARDKEGFVSYEQYF. The part of the CDR3 DNA that was read is TGCAGTGCTAGAGATAAGGAGGGGTTTGTGTCCTACGAG.

This clone was seen at least ten times. The sequenced CDR3 bases are TGTGCCTTTCACAGGGGGGGAGGCACTGAA. Encoded protein: CAFHRGGGTE. The CDR3 in its entirety is CAFHRGGGTEAFF. The chain combines TRBV30 with TRBJ1-1; TRBD1 matches at 8 bases. Read data end 3 residues before the CDR3 end; the end is taken from the germline J gene. Germline V gene data show CDR1 as GTSNPN and CDR2 as SVGIG (reference sequence). V dropped 7 bases and J dropped 4; count of bases not matched to a gene: 8. This CDR3 region has 13 residues. Full variable domain (missing parts from reference TRBV30 and TRBJ1-1): SQTIHQWPATLVQPVGSPLSLECTVEGTSNPNLYWYRQAAGRGLQLLFYSVGIGQISSEVPQNLSASRPQDRQFILSSKKLLLSDSGFYLCAFHRGGGTEAFFGQGTRLTVV.

This clone was seen repeatedly, ten times or more. The CDR3 goes on 3 residues after the read ends, and that part is filled in from the germline J gene. The rearrangement uses TRBV11-2 and TRBJ2-5, with 7 bases that match TRBD1. The CDR3 has 15 amino acids. CDR1 SGHAT and CDR2 FQNNGV come from the germline V gene. Germline trimming cut 2 bases from V and 3 bases from J; bases unmatched to any gene: 6. CDR3 DNA (partial): TGTGCCAGCAGCTTACGTGGGACAGATAAAGAGACC. It codes for CASSLRGTDKET. The CDR3 reads in full as CASSLRGTDKETQYF.

This clone was detected many times. The missing CDR3 end, 3 residues past where the read stops, is filled in from the germline J gene. Other DNA sequences within the sample encode an identical CDR3. V gene TRBV12-5 combines with J gene TRBJ2-6; the D is unclear. Germline-derived CDR1 and CDR2 are LGHNT and FRNRAP. Trimming removed 1 base from V and 0 bases from J, with 10 bases in between. This CDR3 region has 17 residues. The sequenced CDR3 bases are TGTGCTAGTGGTTTGGCCCTTCCCTCCTCTGGGGCCAACGTC. Protein sequence: CASGLALPSSGANV. The CDR3 in its entirety is CASGLALPSSGANVLTF.

This clone was observed many times. The read halts 3 residues ahead of the CDR3 end, with the missing end drawn from the germline J gene. The chain has TRBV2 and TRBJ2-2, with TRBD1 identical over 9 bases. The CDR3 is 15 amino acids. Germline-derived CDR1 and CDR2 are SNHLY and FYNNEI. V dropped 8 bases and J dropped 5; count of bases not matched to a gene: 9. The sequenced part of the CDR3 DNA is TGTGCCAGCGCCCCGGGACAGGGTAGAACCGGGGAG. Its protein product is CASAPGQGRTGE. The entire CDR3 is CASAPGQGRTGELFF.

Note on this clone: Sequencing ends 3 residues short of the CDR3 end; the germline J gene provides the rest. J is TRBJ1-1 and V is TRBV11-2, with 8 nucleotides matching TRBD1. This CDR3 has 14 residues. CDR1 is SGHAT, CDR2 FQNNGV, per germline. Incomplete CDR3 DNA: TGTGCCAGCAGCTCCTACAGGGGGGGGTTAGAA. Translating gives CASSSYRGGLE. The whole CDR3 protein is CASSSYRGGLEAFF.

The sample holds many counts of this clone. Coverage ceases 3 residues before the CDR3 finishes, and the germline J gene fills in the end. This chain joins TRBV4-2 and TRBJ2-7, with 10 bases that match TRBD2. CDR1 LGHNA and CDR2 YNFKEQ come from the germline V gene. This CDR3 spans 17 amino acids. Trimming cost V 4 bases and J 3 bases; bases outside gene matches: 12. The sequenced CDR3 bases are TGTGCCAGCAGCCCCGGGACTAGCGCGAAGGGGAGCTACGAG. It yields the protein CASSPGTSAKGSYE. The complete CDR3 protein is CASSPGTSAKGSYEQYF.

This clone was detected ten times or more. The junction departs from germline at one end; a sequencing error may be responsible. Sequencing ends 3 residues short of the CDR3 end; the germline J gene provides the rest. V gene TRBV4-2 combines with J gene TRBJ2-6; the D is unclear. Germline loops: CDR1 LGHNA, CDR2 YNFKEQ. There are 16 residues in the CDR3. CDR3 DNA, as far as it was read: TGCGCCAGCAGCCAAGTCGGTTCGGGTGGGGCCAACGTC. Translation: CASSQVGSGGANV. The whole CDR3 sequence reads CASSQVGSGGANVLTF.